This is a list of T cell receptor beta chains from one sample in a study of T cells expressing NK-cell markers. TCRdb re-analyzed the 5' RACE reads; it lists each CDR3 protein once, without DNA. The table for this sample gives roughly 160,000 distinct CDR3 sequences. Sequencing input: blood T cells: a sorted CD56 or NKG2C T cell subset, CD4+ or CD8+ T cells, or bulk PBMC T cells (not recorded which). The receptors were sampled from a man aged 18 to 69 in good health. The CDR3 runs from the conserved cysteine through the conserved F or W.

>TRBJ1-4|TRBV27
CASRPAGGEKLFF
>TRBJ2-6|TRBV3-1
CASRGVSGANVLTF
>TRBJ2-1|TRBV7-9
CASSLLQGGFNEQFF
>TRBJ1-2|TRBV5-5
CASSLESDSRYGYTF
>TRBJ1-3|TRBV20-1
CSARTGRGNTIYF
>TRBJ2-5|TRBV20-1
CSAWWRGGGETQYF
>TRBJ2-7|TRBV5-1
CASSFLGGEVVEQYF
>TRBJ1-5|TRBV5-5
CASSFGTGINQPQHF
>TRBJ1-1|TRBV12-3/TRBV12-4
CASRVRGVLNTEAFF
>TRBJ2-7|TRBV7-9
CASSLALDSNEQYF
>TRBJ2-7|TRBV27
CASSWGRTSYEQYF
>TRBJ1-5|TRBV4-1
CASSLHTGNSNQPQHF
>TRBJ2-7|TRBV29-1
CSATRTQNEGRFSYEQYF
>TRBJ2-7|TRBV6-1
CASSPWTSGGESYEQYF
>TRBJ1-2|TRBV15
CATSRDVTGGPGYGYTF
>TRBJ1-1|TRBV28
CASSSGTGGTEAFF
>TRBJ2-7|TRBV7-8
CASSLSQGARDEQYF
>TRBJ2-1|TRBV11-2
CASSLTRVGYNEQFF
>TRBJ1-1|TRBV20-1
CSSRVEIRGPEKAFF
>TRBJ2-2|TRBV12-5
CASGLVRAGANTGELFF
>TRBJ2-7|TRBV11-2
CASSYEGTYEQYF
>TRBJ2-3|TRBV27
CASSLLTRGGTDTQYF
>TRBJ2-3|TRBV6-1
CASSPGLAGADTQYF
>TRBJ1-3|TRBV7-2
CASSFGRSSGNTIYF
>TRBJ1-2|TRBV2
CASSGIGDRYGYTF
>TRBJ2-7|TRBV6-2/TRBV6-3
CASQVSYEQYF
>TRBJ2-3|TRBV5-1
CASIRGEGAADTQYF
>TRBJ2-7|TRBV4-1
CASSQAEDKPGEQYF
>TRBJ1-1|TRBV5-6
CASSLPGTEAFF
>TRBJ2-2|TRBV7-9
CASSLSWGELFF
>TRBJ2-1|TRBV5-4
CASSFSNMYEQFF
>TRBJ2-7|TRBV7-9
CASSHLLGGDEQYF
>TRBJ2-1|TRBV3-1
CASSQDWSGAKEQFF
>TRBJ1-6|TRBV30
CAWSNGDNSPLHF
>TRBJ2-1|TRBV12-3/TRBV12-4
CASSLASVSYNEQFF
>TRBJ1-1|TRBV2
CASWDRRNTEAFF
>TRBJ1-4|TRBV19
CASGLRIGEKLFF
>TRBJ1-1|TRBV7-9
CASSPPDGSEAFF
>TRBJ2-3|TRBV6-1
CASSQKGPNPAGLTDTQYF
>TRBJ2-7|TRBV3-1
CASSPSRDIGTYEQYF
>TRBJ1-1|TRBV10-3
CATRQDGPEAFF
>TRBJ2-7|TRBV20-1
CSAREELYYEQYF
>TRBJ2-2|TRBV11-2
CASSLGSGGFAGELFF
>TRBJ2-7|TRBV12-5
CASGFIAGDYEQYF
>TRBJ2-2|TRBV20-1
CSARPRDRGLTGELFF
>TRBJ2-5|TRBV7-8
CASSLAPTDRDLGETQYF
>TRBJ2-5|TRBV5-1
CASSHRVGETQYF
>TRBJ2-3|TRBV6-1
CASNLARNTDTQYF
>TRBJ1-1|TRBV25-1
CASSDSAGDRNTEAFF
>TRBJ1-2|TRBV28
CASSLQVRDGYTF
>TRBJ2-7|TRBV3-1
CASSPRGLSAYEQYF
>TRBJ1-2|TRBV4-1
CASSRGQGIGYTF
>TRBJ2-1|TRBV11-2
CASSLEGRGGSSYNEQFF
>TRBJ2-2|TRBV7-9
CASSGRTSGANTGELFF
>TRBJ2-6|TRBV11-1
CASGPYSGANVLTF
>TRBJ1-6|TRBV12-3/TRBV12-4
CASSQGTGSYNSPLHF
>TRBJ2-1|TRBV27
CASSLTGNSYNEQFF
>TRBJ2-1|TRBV19
CASSTTYPGPNEQFF
>TRBJ2-3|TRBV20-1
CSAKTGSSTDTQYF
>TRBJ2-3|TRBV20-1
CSARDSRGSTDTQYF